The present T cell receptor beta chain was sequenced within a study of cytomegalovirus exposure and HLA in healthy donors. About the study: Ancestry clustering placed roughly four fifths of around 400 genotyped donors in the Caucasian-associated cluster. Study-wide results and limits: Later on, analysis showed that most CMV-associated TCR beta chains appeared to be HLA-restricted. A later analysis showed HLA-associated TCR beta chains outstripping equally common others in clonal expansion. As immune exposure information, only CMV serostatus was available.

The germline CDR1 and CDR2 sequences are SGHDT and YYEEEE. The V end lost 2 bases, the J end lost 4 bases, and 7 bases lay between the germline ends. This CDR3 is built from 13 residues. Notes on this clone: What it binds is not known.

PCR was performed using 60 Vbeta and 13 Jbeta primers. Measured with immunoSEQ multiplex PCR; TCRdb has only the in-frame clones, and not every one. Of about 250,000 clones in the sample, 72% were seen once. V usage is TRBV5-6 and J usage is TRBJ1-5; D is unresolved. The receptor's source is a female donor in good health and CMV-seronegative. Sequenced sample: PBMCs. The CDR3 here is CASSLGANQPQHF. CDR3 DNA sequence: TGTGCCAGCAGCTTAGGAGCGAATCAGCCCCAGCATTTT.